The T cell receptor beta chain under discussion was sequenced for a study of Tregs in tolerant kidney transplant recipients. Study observations and caveats: Donor-specific Treg expansion exceeded global Treg expansion in tolerant patients, suggesting antigen drive.

The protocol was immunoSEQ multiplex PCR, while the TCRdb copy is restricted to in-frame clones and leaves out a portion. The sample holds roughly 48,000 clones. About this clone itself: Antigen: not known. Coverage ceases 3 residues before the CDR3 finishes, and the germline J gene fills in the end.

The CDR3 consists of 14 residues. From germline, CDR1 is SGHVS and CDR2 FQNEAQ. The ends were cut back, 0 bases at V and 2 bases at J, with 8 bases in the middle. The material was CD4+ T cells from blood, obtained before the transplant. The TCR originated in a human donor who received a combined kidney and bone marrow transplant. This chain uses TRBV7-8 with TRBJ2-7, with D perhaps being TRBD1 or TRBD2 (5 bases each). The DNA read from the CDR3 is TGTGCCAGCAGCTTAGCCAGGGAGACCTACGAG. Residues: CASSLARETYE. The whole CDR3 sequence is CASSLARETYEQYF.